This T cell receptor beta chain emerged from a study of identical twins. The V end was cut by 0 bases, the J end by 4 bases, with 7 bases between. Germline V lookup: CDR1 LNHNV, CDR2 YYDKDF (reference sequence). This CDR3 region has 13 residues. This clonotype came up many times. TCRdb used MiXCR to reprocess the 5' RACE reads, holding one entry per CDR3 protein. The sample carries about 660,000 distinct CDR3 sequences, 8.6% recorded once. The same sample was also studied in work on yellow fever vaccine responses in identical twins.

This sequence joins TRBV15 and TRBJ2-7; possibly TRBD2 for D (5 bases). The material sequenced was PBMCs. The sequence was obtained from a woman aged 18 to 35 in good health. CDR3 bases: TGTGCCACCAGCAGAGATAAGCGGTACGAGCAGTACTTC. It is translated as CATSRDKRYEQYF.